Below, 2 T cell receptor beta chains from the same sample are listed, as sequenced in a study of lymphopenia after photon versus proton radiotherapy. The table came from immunoSEQ multiplex PCR; TCRdb's copy has only in-frame clones and leaves some out. The repertoire consists of some 64,000 clones, with roughly 87% occurring once and the leading ten covering roughly 13%. This specimen was peripheral blood, taken from a patient treated with proton-based radiotherapy. The receptors were sampled from a man older than 75 with esophageal cancer.

The chain combines TRBV10-3 with TRBJ2-7; D not resolved. V was pared by 9 bases and J by 4 bases, with 10 bases between. In germline, CDR1 is ENHRY, CDR2 SYGVKD. The CDR3 has 11 amino acids. CDR3 in amino acids: CAIRMGYEQYF. CDR3 nucleotide sequence: TGTGCCATTCGAATGGGATACGAGCAGTACTTC.

The chain joins TRBV18 to TRBJ1-5; D not certain. The CDR3 is made up of 12 amino acids. Per the germline V gene, CDR1 is KGHSH and CDR2 is LQKENI. V was pared by 3 bases and J by 4 bases, with 4 bases between. CDR3 amino acids: CASSPGNQPQHF. The CDR3 nucleotides are TGTGCCAGCTCACCGGGGAATCAGCCCCAGCATTTT.